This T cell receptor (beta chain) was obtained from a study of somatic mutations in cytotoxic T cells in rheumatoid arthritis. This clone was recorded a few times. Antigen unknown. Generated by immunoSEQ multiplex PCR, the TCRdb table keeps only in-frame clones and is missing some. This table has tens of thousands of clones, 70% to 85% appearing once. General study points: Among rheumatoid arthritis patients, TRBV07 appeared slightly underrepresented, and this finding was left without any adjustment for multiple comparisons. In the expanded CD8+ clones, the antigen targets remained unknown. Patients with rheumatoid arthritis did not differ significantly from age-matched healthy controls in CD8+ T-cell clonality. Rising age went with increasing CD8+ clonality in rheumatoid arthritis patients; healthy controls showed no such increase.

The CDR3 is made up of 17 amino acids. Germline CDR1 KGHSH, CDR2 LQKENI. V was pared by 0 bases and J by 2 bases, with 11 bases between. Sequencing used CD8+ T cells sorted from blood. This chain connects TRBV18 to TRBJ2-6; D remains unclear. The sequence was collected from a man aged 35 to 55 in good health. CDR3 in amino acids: CASSPPTYSAGANVLTF. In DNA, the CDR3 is TGTGCCAGCTCACCACCGACATACTCGGCTGGGGCCAACGTCCTGACTTTC. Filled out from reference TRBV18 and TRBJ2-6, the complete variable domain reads NAGVMQNPRHLVRRRGQEARLRCSPMKGHSHVYWYRQLPEEGLKFMVYLQKENIIDESGMPKERFSAEFPKEGPSILRIQQVVRGDSAAYFCASSPPTYSAGANVLTFGAGSRLTVL.